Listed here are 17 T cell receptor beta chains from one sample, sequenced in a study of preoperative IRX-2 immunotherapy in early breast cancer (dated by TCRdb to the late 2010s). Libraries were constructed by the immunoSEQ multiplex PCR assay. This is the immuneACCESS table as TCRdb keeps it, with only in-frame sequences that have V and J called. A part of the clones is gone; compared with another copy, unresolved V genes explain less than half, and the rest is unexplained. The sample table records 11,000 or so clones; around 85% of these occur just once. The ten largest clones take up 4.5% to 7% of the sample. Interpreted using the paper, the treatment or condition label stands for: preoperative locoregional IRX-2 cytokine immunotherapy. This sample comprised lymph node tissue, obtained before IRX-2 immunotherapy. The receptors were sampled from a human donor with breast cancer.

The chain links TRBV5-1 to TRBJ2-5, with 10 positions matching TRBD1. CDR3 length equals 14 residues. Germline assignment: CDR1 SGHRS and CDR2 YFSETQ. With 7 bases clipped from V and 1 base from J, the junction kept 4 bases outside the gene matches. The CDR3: CASQRQGAQETQYF. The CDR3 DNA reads TGCGCCAGCCAAAGACAGGGGGCCCAAGAGACCCAGTACTTC.

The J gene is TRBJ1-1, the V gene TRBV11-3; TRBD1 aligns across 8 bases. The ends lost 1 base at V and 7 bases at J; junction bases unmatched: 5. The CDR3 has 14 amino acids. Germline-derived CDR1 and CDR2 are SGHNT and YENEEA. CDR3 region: CASSLGQGAREAFF. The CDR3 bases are TGTGCCAGCAGCTTAGGTCAGGGGGCGCGTGAAGCTTTCTTT.

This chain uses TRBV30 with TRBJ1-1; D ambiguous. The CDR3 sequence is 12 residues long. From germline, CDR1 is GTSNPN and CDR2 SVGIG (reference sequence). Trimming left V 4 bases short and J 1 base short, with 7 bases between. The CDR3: CAWTRSNTEAFF. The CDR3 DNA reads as TGTGCCTGGACACGGTCGAACACTGAAGCTTTCTTT. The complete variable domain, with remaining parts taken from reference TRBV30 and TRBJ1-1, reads SQTIHQWPATLVQPVGSPLSLECTVEGTSNPNLYWYRQAAGRGLQLLFYSVGIGQISSEVPQNLSASRPQDRQFILSSKKLLLSDSGFYLCAWTRSNTEAFFGQGTRLTVV.

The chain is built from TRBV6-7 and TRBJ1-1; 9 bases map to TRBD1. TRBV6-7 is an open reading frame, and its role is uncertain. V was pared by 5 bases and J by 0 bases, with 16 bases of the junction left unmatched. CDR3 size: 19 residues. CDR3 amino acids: CASSGLFGQGRSMNTEAFF. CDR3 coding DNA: TGTGCCAGCAGTGGACTCTTCGGACAGGGGCGATCAATGAACACTGAAGCTTTCTTT.

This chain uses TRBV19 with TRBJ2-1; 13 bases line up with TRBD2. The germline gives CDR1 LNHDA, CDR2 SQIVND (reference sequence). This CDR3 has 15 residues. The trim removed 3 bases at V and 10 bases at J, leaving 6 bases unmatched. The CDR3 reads CASSMTSGRNREQFF. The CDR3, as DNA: TGTGCCAGTAGTATGACTAGCGGGAGGAACAGGGAGCAGTTCTTC.

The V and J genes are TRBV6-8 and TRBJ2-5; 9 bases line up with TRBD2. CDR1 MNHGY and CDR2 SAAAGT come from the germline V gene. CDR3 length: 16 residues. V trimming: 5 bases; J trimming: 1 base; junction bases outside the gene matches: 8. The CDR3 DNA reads TGTGCCAGCAGTCATGGAATAGCGGGAGTCCAAGAGACCCAGTACTTC. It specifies CASSHGIAGVQETQYF.

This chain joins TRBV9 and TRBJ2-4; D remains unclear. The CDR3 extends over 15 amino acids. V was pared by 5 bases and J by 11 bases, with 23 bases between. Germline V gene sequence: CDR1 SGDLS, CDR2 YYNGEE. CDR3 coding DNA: TGTGCCAGCAGTGAATCACGGTTGGGCGTCACATTTCAGTACTTC. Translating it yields CASSESRLGVTFQYF.

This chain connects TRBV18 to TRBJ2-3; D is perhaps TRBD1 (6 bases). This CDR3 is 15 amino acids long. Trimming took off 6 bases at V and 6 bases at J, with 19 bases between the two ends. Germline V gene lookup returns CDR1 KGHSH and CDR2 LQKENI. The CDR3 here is CASSLTWDTPDTQYF. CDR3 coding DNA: TGTGCCAGCTCCCTCACTTGGGACACCCCGGATACGCAGTATTTT. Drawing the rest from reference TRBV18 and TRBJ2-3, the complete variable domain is NAGVMQNPRHLVRRRGQEARLRCSPMKGHSHVYWYRQLPEEGLKFMVYLQKENIIDESGMPKERFSAEFPKEGPSILRIQQVVRGDSAAYFCASSLTWDTPDTQYFGPGTRLTVL.

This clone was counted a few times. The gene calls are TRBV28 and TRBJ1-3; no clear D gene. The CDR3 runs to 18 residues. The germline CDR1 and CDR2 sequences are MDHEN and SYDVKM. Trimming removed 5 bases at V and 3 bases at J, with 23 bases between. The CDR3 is CASSQLPAQREIGNTIYF. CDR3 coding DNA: TGTGCCAGCAGTCAGCTACCCGCCCAAAGGGAGATTGGAAACACCATATATTTT.

This chain's CDR3 is CAWSELAGDDGELFF. The CDR3 DNA reads TGTGCCTGGAGTGAACTAGCGGGAGATGACGGGGAGCTGTTTTTT. The chain combines TRBV30 with TRBJ2-2, with TRBD2 matching 11 bases. With V trimmed by 1 base and J by 7 bases, 5 bases remained unmatched. The CDR3 is 15 residues long. Germline loops: CDR1 GTSNPN, CDR2 SVGIG (reference sequence).

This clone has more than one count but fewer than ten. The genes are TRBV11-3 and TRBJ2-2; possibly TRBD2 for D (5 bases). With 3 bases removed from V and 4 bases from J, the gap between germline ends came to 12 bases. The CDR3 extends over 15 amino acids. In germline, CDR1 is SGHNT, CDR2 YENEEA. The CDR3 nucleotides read TGTGCCAGCAGCTTGGACGGGATGGGCACCGGGGAGCTGTTTTTT. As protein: CASSLDGMGTGELFF.

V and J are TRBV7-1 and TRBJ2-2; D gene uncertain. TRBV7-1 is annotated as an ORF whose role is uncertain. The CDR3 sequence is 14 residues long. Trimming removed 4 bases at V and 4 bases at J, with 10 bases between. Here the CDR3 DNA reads TGTGCCAGCAGCTTAATGGGCGGCACCGGGGAGCTGTTTTTT. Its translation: CASSLMGGTGELFF.

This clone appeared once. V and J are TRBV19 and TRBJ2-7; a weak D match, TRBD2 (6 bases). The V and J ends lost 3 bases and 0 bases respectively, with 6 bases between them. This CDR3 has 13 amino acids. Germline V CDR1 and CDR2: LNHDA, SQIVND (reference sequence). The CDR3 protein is CASSMEGSYEQYF. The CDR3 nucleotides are TGTGCCAGTAGTATGGAGGGCTCCTACGAGCAGTACTTC.

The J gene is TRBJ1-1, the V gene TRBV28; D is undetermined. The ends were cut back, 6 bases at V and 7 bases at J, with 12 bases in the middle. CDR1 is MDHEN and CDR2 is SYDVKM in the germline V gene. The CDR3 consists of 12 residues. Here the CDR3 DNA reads TGTGCCAGCAGCTCCCGAAGGAATGAAGCTTTCTTT. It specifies CASSSRRNEAFF.

The CDR3 DNA reads TGTGCCAGCAGCTTAGAGGGCCGGAGGGGCAATCAGCCCCAGCATTTT. Its protein is CASSLEGRRGNQPQHF. This rearrangement joins TRBV11-3 to TRBJ1-5; no definite D call. V was trimmed by 0 bases and J by 2 bases, leaving 11 bases between them. Germline CDR1 reads SGHNT; CDR2 reads YENEEA. This CDR3 spans 16 amino acids.

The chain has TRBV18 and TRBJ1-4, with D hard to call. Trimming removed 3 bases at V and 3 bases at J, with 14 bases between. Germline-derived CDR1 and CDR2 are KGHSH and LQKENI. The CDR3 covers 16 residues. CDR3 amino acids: CASSPLIDGANEKLFF. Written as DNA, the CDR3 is TGTGCCAGCTCACCCTTGATCGATGGAGCTAATGAAAAACTGTTTTTT. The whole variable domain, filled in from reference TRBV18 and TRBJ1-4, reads NAGVMQNPRHLVRRRGQEARLRCSPMKGHSHVYWYRQLPEEGLKFMVYLQKENIIDESGMPKERFSAEFPKEGPSILRIQQVVRGDSAAYFCASSPLIDGANEKLFFGSGTQLSVL.

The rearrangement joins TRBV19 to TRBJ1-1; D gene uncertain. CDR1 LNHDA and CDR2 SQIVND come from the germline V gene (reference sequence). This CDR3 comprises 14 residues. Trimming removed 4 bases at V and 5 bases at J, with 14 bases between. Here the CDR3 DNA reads TGTGCCAGTAGTACCCTAGGAGGGAGTACTGAAGCTTTCTTT. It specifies CASSTLGGSTEAFF.